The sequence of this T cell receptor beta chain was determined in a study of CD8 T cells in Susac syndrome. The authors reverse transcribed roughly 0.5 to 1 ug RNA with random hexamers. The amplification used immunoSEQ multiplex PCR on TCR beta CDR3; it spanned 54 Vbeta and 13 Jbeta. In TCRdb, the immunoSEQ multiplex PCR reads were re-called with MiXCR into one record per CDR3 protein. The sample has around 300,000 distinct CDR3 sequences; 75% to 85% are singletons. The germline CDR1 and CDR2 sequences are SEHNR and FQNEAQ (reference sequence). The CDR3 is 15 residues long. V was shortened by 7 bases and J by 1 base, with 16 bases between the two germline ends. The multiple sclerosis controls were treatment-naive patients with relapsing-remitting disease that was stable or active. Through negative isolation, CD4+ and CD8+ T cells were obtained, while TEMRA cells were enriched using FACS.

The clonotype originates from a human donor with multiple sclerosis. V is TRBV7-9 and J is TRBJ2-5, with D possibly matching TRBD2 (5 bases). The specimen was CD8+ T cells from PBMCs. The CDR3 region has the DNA TGTGCCAGCATCTGGCCGACTCGGGGCCAAGAGACCCAGTACTTC. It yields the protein CASIWPTRGQETQYF.